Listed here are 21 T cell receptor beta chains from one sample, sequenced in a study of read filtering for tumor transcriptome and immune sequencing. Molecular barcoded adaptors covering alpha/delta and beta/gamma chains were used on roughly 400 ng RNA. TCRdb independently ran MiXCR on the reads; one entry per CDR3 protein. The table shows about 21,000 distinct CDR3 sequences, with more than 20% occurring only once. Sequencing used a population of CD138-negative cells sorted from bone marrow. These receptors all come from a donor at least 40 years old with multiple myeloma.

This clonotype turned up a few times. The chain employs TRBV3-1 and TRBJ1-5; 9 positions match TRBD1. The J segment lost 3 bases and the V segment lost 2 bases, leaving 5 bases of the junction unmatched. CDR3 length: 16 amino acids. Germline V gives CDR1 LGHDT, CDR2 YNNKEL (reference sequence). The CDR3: CASSQRGTGTNQPQHF. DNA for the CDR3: TGTGCCAGCAGCCAAAGGGGGACAGGGACCAATCAGCCCCAGCATTTT.

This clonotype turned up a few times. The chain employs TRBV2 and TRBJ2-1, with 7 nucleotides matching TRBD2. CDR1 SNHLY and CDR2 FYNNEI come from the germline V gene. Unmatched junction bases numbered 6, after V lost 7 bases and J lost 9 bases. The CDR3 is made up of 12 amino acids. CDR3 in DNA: TGTGCCAGCAAGTGGCGGGAGTTTGAGCAGTTCTTC. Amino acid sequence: CASKWREFEQFF.

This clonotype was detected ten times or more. CDR3 sequence: CASSPLAGDVEWSHTDTQYF. The CDR3 nucleotides are TGTGCCAGCAGTCCGCTAGCGGGAGACGTTGAATGGTCCCACACAGATACGCAGTATTTT. V and J are TRBV28 and TRBJ2-3; 10 nucleotides align to TRBD2. CDR1 MDHEN and CDR2 SYDVKM come from the germline V gene. V was pared by 5 bases and J by 2 bases, with 19 bases of the junction left unmatched. The CDR3 extends over 20 amino acids.

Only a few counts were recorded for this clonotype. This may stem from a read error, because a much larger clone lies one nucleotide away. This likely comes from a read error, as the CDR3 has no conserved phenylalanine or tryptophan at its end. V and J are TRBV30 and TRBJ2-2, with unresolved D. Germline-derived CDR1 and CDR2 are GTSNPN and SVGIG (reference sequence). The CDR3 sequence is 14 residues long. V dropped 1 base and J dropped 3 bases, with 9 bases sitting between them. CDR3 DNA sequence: TGTGCCTGGAGTGGTAACAGATACACCGGGGAGCTGTTTCTT. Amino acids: CAWSGNRYTGELFL.

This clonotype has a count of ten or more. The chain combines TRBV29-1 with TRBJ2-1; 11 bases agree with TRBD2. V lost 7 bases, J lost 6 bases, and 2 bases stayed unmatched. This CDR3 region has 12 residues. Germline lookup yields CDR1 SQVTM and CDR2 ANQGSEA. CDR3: CSGGLAANEQFF. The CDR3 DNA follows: TGCAGCGGGGGACTAGCGGCCAATGAGCAGTTCTTC.

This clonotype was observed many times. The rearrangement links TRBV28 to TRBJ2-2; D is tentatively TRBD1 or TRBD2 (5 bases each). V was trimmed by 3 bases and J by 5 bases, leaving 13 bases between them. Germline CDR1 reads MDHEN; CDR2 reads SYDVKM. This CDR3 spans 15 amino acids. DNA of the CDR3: TGTGCCAGCAGTTTGCAGGGATCGGGAACCGGGGAGCTGTTTTTT. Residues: CASSLQGSGTGELFF.

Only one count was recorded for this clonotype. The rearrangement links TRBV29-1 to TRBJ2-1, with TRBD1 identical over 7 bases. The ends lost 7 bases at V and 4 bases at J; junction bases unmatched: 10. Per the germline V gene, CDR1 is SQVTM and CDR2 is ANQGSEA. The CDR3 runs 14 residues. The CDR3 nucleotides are TGCAGCGCTGACCGGGGACAGTCTTACAATGAGCAGTTCTTC. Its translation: CSADRGQSYNEQFF.

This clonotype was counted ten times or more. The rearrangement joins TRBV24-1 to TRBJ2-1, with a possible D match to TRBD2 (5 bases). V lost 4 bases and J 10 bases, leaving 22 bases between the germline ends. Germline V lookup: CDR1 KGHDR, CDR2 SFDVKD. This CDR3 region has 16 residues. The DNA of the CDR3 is TGTGCCACCAGTGACTCCGGACTGTTAAGGGTGGGGGAGCAGTTCTTC. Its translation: CATSDSGLLRVGEQFF.

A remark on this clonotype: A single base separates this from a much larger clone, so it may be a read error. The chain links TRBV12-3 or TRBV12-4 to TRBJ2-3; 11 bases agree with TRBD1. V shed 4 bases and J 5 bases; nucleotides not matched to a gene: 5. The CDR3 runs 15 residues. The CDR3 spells CASSCPGQGEDTQYF. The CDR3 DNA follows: TGTGCCAGCAGTTGTCCGGGACAGGGGGAAGATACGCAGTATTTT.

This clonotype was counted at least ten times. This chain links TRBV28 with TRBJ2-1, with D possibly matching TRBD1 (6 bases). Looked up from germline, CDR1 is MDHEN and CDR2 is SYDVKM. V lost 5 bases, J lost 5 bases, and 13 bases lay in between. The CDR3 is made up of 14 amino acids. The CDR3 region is CASSRPGVDNEQFF. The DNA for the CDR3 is TGTGCCAGCAGTCGGCCAGGGGTTGACAATGAGCAGTTCTTC.

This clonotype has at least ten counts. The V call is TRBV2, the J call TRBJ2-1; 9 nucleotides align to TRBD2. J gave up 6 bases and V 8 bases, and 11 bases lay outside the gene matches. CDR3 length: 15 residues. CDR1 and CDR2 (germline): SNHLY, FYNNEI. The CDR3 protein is CASSAVGSGSNEQFF. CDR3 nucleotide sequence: TGTGCCAGCTCTGCAGTGGGTAGCGGGAGCAATGAGCAGTTCTTC.

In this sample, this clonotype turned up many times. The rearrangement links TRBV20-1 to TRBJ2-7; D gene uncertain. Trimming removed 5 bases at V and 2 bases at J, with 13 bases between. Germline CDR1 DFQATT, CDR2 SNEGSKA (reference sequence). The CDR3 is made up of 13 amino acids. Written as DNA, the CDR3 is TGCAGTGCTGGTGGACGAGACCCCTACGAGCAGTACTTC. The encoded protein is CSAGGRDPYEQYF.

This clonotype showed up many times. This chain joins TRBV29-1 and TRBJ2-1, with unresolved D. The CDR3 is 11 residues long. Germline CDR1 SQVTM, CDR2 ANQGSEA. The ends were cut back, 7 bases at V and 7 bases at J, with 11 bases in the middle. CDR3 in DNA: TGCAGCGCCGAGACTGTGAATGAGCAGTTCTTC. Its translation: CSAETVNEQFF.

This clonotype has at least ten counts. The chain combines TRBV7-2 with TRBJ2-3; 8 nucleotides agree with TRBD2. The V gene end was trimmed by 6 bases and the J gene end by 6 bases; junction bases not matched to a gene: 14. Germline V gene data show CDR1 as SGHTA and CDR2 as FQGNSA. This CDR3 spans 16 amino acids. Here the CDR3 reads CASRIGVGRVSDTQYF. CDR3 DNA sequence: TGTGCCAGCAGAATAGGGGTCGGGAGGGTATCCGATACGCAGTATTTT.

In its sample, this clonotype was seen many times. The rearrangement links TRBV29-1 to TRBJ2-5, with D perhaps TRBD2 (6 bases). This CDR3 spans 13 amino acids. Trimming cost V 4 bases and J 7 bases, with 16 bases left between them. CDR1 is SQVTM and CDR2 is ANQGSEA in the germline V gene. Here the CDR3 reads CSVVDGSGGTQYF. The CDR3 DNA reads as TGCAGCGTTGTAGACGGGAGCGGAGGGACCCAGTACTTC.

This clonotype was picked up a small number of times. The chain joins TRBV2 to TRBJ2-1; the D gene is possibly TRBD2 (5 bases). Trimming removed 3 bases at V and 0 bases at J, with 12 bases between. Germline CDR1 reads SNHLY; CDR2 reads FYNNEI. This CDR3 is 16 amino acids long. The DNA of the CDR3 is TGTGCCAGCAGTGAGTTTAGCGCCCGCTCCTACAATGAGCAGTTCTTC. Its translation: CASSEFSARSYNEQFF. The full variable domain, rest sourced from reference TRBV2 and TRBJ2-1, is EPEVTQTPSHQVTQMGQEVILRCVPISNHLYFYWYRQILGQKVEFLVSFYNNEISEKSEIFDDQFSVERPDGSNFTLKIRSTKLEDSAMYFCASSEFSARSYNEQFFGPGTRLTVL.

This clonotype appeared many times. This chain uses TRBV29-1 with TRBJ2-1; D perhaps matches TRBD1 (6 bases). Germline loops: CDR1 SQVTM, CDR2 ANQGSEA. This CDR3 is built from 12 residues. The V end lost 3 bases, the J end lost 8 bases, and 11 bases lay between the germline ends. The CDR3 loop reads CSVDQGIYEQFF. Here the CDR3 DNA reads TGCAGCGTTGATCAGGGGATATATGAGCAGTTCTTC.

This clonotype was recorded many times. The CDR3 DNA reads as TGTGCCAGCAGCCGGATGGGGAATGAGCAGTTCTTC. It specifies CASSRMGNEQFF. The rearrangement links TRBV11-2 to TRBJ2-1, with no clear D. The CDR3 runs 12 residues. Germline V gene data show CDR1 as SGHAT and CDR2 as FQNNGV. V was clipped by 5 bases and J by 7 bases, with 9 bases between them.

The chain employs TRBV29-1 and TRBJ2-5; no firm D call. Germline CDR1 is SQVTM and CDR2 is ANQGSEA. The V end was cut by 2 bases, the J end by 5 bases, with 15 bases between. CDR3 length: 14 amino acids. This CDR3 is CSVENSVGGETQYF. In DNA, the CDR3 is TGCAGCGTTGAAAATTCGGTTGGCGGCGAGACCCAGTACTTC.

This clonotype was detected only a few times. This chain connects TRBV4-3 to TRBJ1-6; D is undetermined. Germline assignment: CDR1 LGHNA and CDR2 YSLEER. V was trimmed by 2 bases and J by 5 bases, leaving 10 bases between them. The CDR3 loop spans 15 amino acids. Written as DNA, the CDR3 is TGCGCCAGCAGCCAACGAGGGCAGAATAATTCACCCCTCCACTTT. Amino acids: CASSQRGQNNSPLHF.

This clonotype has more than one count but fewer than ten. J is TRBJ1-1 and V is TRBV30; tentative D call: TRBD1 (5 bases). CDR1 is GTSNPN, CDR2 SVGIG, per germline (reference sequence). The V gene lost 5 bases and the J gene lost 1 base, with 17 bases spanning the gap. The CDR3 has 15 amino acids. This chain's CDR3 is CAWLFWGIRNTEAFF. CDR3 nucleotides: TGTGCCTGGCTTTTCTGGGGGATTCGGAACACTGAAGCTTTCTTT.